The present T cell receptor (beta chain) was sequenced within a study of vaccination and CD4 T cells after COVID-19. Background on the study: SARS-CoV-2 was confirmed by nasal swab PCR; disease was mild in nine, severe in one. Overlapping spike pools from SARS-CoV-2 and HCoV-NL63, HCoV-OC43 and HCoV-229E served as culture stimuli. The convalescents were made up of six males and four females, two of whom were Hispanic. General study results and limits: Clonotypes reactive to SARS-CoV-2 had a median that went up from 21 to 38, but not significantly.

To note about this clonotype: Antigen unknown.

Cultured CD4+ T cell DNA underwent sequencing with the Oncomine TCR Beta short-read assay. TCRdb independently ran MiXCR on the PCR reads; one entry per CDR3 protein. The sample lists under 20,000 distinct CDR3 sequences; approximately 40% were seen once. Trimming shortened V by 3 bases and J by 0 bases, and 6 bases separated the two germline ends. This CDR3 is built from 14 residues. Germline V gene lookup returns CDR1 ENHRY and CDR2 SYGVKD. The time point: late sampling 161 to 241 days after vaccination in a few convalescent patients. Treatment here: approximately 9-day PBMC culture with coronavirus spike peptide pools or control peptides (ViraFEST assay).

Sequencing was performed on CD4+ T cells from blood, cultured in vitro, taken about 7 months after SARS-CoV-2 vaccination. The TCR was taken from a human donor who had recovered from COVID-19. The V and J genes are TRBV10-3 and TRBJ2-1; D call uncertain. The CDR3 spells CAISDRTSYNEQFF. CDR3 nucleotides: TGTGCCATCAGTGACAGGACCTCCTACAATGAGCAGTTCTTC.